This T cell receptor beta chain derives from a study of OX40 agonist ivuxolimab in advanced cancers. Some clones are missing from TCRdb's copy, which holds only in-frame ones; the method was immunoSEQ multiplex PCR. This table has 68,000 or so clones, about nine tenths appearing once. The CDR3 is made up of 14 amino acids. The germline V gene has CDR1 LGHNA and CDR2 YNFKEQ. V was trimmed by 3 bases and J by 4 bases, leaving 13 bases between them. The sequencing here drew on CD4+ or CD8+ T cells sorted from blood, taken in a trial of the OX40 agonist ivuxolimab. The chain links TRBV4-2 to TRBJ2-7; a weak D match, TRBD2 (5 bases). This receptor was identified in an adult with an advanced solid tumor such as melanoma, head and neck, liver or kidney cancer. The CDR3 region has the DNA TGTGCCAGCAGCCATGGAACCCGGGATTACGAGCAGTACTTC. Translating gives CASSHGTRDYEQYF.